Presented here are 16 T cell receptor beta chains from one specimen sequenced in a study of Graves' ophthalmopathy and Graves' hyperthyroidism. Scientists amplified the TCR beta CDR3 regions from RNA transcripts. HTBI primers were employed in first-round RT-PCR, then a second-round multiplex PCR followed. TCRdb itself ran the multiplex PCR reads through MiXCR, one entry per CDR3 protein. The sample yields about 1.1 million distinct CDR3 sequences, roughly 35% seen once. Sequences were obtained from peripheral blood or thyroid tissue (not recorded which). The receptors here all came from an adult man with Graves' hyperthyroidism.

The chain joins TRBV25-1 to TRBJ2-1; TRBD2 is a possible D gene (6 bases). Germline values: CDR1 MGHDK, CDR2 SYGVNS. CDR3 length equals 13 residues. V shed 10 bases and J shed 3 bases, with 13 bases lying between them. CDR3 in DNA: TGTGCCATGTTGGGACTGAACTACAATGAGCAGTTCTTC. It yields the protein CAMLGLNYNEQFF.

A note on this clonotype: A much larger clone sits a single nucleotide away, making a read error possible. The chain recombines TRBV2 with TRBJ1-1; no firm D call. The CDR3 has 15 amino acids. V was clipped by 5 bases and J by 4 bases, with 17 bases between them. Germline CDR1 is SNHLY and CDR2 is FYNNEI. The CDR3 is CASSSRGRWTTEAFF. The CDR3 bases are TGTGCCAGCAGTTCACGAGGTAGGTGGACCACTGAAGCTTTCTTT.

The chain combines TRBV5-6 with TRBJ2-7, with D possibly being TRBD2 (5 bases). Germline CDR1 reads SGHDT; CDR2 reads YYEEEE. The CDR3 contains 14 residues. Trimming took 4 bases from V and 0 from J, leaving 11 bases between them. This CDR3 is CASSRAAGSYEQYF. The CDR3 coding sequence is TGTGCCAGCAGCAGAGCGGCGGGCTCCTACGAGCAGTACTTC.

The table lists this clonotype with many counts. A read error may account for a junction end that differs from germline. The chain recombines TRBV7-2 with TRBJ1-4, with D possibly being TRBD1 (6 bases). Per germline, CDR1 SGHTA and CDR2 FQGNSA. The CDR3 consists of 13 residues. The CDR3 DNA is TGCGCCAGCAGCCCGACAGGCAGCGAAAAACTGTTTTTT. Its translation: CASSPTGSEKLFF.

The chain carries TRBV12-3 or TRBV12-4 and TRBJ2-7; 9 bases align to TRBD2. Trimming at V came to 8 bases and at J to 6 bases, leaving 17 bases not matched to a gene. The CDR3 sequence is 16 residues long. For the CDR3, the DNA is TGTGCCAGCGGGTTGACTGGCGGGAGGGCCGCTGGCGAGCAGTACTTC. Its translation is CASGLTGGRAAGEQYF.

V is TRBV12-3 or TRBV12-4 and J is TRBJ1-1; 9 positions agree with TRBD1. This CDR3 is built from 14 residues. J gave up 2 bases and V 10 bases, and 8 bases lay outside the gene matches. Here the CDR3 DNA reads TGTGCCAACAAAAACAGGGGGCTCAACACTGAAGCTTTCTTT. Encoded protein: CANKNRGLNTEAFF.

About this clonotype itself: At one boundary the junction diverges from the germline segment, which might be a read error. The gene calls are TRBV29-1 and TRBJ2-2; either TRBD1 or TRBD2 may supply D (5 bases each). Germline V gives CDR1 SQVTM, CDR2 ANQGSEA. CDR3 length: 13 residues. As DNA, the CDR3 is TGCAGCGTTACAGGCAAGAACACCGGGGAGCTGTCTTGG. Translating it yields CSVTGKNTGELSW.

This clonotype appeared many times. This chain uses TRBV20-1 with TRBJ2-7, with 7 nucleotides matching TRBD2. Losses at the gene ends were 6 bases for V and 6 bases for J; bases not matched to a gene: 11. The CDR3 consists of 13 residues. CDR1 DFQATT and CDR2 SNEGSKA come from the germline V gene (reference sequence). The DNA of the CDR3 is TGCAGTGCAAGACGCGGGAGTGCCACCGAGCAGTACTTC. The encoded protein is CSARRGSATEQYF.

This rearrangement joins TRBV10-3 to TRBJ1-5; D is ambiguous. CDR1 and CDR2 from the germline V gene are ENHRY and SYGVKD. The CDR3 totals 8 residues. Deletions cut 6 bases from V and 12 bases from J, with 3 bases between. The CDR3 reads CAIRNQHF. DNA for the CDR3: TGTGCCATCAGGAACCAGCATTTT.

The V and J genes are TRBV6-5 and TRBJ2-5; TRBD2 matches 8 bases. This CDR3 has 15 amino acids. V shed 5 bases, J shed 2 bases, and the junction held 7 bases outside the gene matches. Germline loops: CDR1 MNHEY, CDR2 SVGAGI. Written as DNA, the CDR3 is TGTGCCAGCAGTGACGAGCGGGGGTTACAAGAGACCCAGTACTTC. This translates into CASSDERGLQETQYF.

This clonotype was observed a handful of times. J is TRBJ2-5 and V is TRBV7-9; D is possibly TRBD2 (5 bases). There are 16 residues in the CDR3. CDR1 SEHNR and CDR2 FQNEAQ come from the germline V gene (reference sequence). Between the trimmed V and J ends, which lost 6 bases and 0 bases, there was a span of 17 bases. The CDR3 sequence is CASSFGRWGNQETQYF. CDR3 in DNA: TGTGCCAGCAGTTTTGGGAGATGGGGTAACCAAGAGACCCAGTACTTC.

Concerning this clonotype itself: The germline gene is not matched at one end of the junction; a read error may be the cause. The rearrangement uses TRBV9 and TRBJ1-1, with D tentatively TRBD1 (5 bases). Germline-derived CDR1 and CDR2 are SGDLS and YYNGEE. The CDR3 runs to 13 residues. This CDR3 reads CANSILQGTEAFF. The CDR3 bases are TGTGCCAACAGCATCTTGCAGGGCACTGAAGCTTTCTTT.

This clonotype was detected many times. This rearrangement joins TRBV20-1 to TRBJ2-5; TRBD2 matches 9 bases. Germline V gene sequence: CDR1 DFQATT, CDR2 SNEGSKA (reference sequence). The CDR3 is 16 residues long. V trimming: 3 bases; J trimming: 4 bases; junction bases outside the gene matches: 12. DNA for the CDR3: TGCAGTGCTAGGGGCCCAGGCGCGGGGGGGCCAGAGACCCAGTACTTC. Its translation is CSARGPGAGGPETQYF.

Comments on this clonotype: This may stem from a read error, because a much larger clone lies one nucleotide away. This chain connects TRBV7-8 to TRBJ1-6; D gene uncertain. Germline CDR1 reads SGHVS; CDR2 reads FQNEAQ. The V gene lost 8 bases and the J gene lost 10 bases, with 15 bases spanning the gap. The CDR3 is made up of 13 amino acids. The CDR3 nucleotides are TGTGCCAGCGGTCCACATAGCCGCTCACCCCTCCACTTT. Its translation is CASGPHSRSPLHF.

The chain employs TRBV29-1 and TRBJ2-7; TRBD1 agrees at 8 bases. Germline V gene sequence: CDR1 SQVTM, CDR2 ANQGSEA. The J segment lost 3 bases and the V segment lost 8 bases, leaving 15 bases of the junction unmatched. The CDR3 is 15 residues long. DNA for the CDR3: TGCAGCTTACGGACAGGGACAGTTTCCCTCTACGAGCAGTACTTC. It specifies CSLRTGTVSLYEQYF.

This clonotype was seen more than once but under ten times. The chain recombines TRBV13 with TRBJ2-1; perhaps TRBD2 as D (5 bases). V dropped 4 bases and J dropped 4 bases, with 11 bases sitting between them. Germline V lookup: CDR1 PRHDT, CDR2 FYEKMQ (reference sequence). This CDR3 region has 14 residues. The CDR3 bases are TGTGCCAGCAGCTCCATACTAGGTTACAATGAGCAGTTCTTC. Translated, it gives CASSSILGYNEQFF.